This T cell receptor (beta chain) is drawn from a study of Tregs in tolerant kidney transplant recipients. The protocol was immunoSEQ multiplex PCR, while the TCRdb copy is restricted to in-frame clones and leaves out a portion. The repertoire consists of about 81,000 clones, with 91% occurring once and the leading ten covering 1.5% to 2%. V was shortened by 5 bases and J by 3 bases, with 26 bases between the two germline ends. CDR3 length: 19 residues. The germline V gene has CDR1 LNHDA and CDR2 SQIVND (reference sequence). Related graft donors supplied nonmyeloablative bone marrow transplants, and mixed chimerism was transient. Unstimulated regulatory T cells (CD4+CD25+CD127-), CD4+CD25- non-regulatory cells, CD4 and CD8 cells were FACS-sorted from thawed PBMCs.

The chain carries TRBV19 and TRBJ1-5; a weak D match, TRBD1 (5 bases). This TCR was recovered from a human patient who received a combined kidney and bone marrow transplant. Some T cells could come from the graft donor. Sequences were derived from CD4+ T cells from blood (PBMCs), sampled 24 months after the transplant. The CDR3 sequence is CASSQKTVSLDPLNQPQHF. The CDR3 DNA follows: TGTGCCAGTAGTCAAAAGACAGTCAGCCTTGACCCCCTCAATCAGCCCCAGCATTTT.